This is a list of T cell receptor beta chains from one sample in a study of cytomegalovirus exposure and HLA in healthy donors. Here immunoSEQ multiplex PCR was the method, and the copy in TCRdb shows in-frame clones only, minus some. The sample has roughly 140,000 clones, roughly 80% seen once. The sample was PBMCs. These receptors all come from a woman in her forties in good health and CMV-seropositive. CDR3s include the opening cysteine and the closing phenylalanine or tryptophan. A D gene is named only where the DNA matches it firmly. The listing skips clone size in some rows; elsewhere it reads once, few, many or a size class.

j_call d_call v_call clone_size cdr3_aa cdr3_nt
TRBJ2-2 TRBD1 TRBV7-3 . CASSLFRDSGELFF TGTGCCAGCAGCTTATTTAGGGACAGCGGGGAGCTGTTTTTT
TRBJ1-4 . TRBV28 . CASSSQGSEKLFF TGTGCCAGCAGTTCCCAGGGGAGTGAAAAACTGTTTTTT
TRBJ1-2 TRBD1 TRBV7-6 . CASSKGSTGGVGYGYTF TGTGCCAGCAGCAAAGGGTCGACAGGGGGGGTGGGCTATGGCTACACCTTC
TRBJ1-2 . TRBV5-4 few CASRGEGSGSGYTF TGTGCCAGCCGGGGGGAGGGTTCGGGCTCTGGCTACACCTTC
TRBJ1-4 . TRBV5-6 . CASTYAGAADPNEKLFF TGTGCCAGCACCTATGCGGGGGCGGCAGACCCGAATGAAAAACTGTTTTTT
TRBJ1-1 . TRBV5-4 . CASSLGSRGGTEAFF TGTGCCAGCAGCTTGGGCTCTAGGGGCGGCACTGAAGCTTTCTTT
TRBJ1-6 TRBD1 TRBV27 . CASSLRDRVMESLHF TGTGCCAGCAGTTTACGAGACAGGGTGATGGAGTCCCTCCACTTT
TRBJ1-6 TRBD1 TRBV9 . CASSGGTGTVDSPLHF TGTGCCAGCAGCGGCGGGACAGGGACCGTGGATTCACCCCTCCACTTT
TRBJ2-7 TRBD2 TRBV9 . CASSVAGTRDYEQYF TGTGCCAGCAGCGTAGCTGGGACTAGGGACTACGAGCAGTACTTC
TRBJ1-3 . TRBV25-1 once CASQGQPFSGNTIYF TGTGCCAGCCAAGGACAGCCCTTCTCTGGAAACACCATATATTTT
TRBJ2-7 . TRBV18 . CASSPTGGAEQYF TGTGCCAGCTCACCCACAGGCGGGGCCGAGCAGTACTTC
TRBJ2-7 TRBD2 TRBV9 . CASSAGGRWAYEQYF TGTGCCAGCAGCGCCGGCGGGAGGTGGGCCTACGAGCAGTACTTC
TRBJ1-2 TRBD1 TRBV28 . CASSPDRGFGYTF TGTGCCAGCAGTCCGGACAGGGGGTTTGGCTACACCTTC
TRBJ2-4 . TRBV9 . CASSPFDSKNIQYF TGTGCCAGCAGCCCCTTCGACTCCAAAAACATTCAGTACTTC
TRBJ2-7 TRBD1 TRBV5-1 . CASSLSGTGLDEQYF TGCGCCAGCAGCTTGTCCGGGACAGGTCTGGACGAGCAGTACTTC
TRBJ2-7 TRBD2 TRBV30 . CAWSRTSGGYEQYF TGTGCCTGGAGTCGGACTAGCGGGGGCTACGAGCAGTACTTC
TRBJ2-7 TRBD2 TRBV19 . CASTRPTTSEFHEQYF TGTGCCAGTACCCGCCCCACGACTAGCGAGTTTCACGAGCAGTACTTC
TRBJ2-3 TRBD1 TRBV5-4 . CASSLYRGIADTQYF TGTGCCAGCAGCTTGTACAGGGGGATCGCAGATACGCAGTATTTT
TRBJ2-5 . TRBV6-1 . CASSDRTVQETQYF TGTGCCAGCAGTGACCGGACTGTCCAAGAGACCCAGTACTTC
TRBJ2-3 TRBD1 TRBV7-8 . CASSPGTGFQYF TGTGCCAGCAGCCCCGGGACAGGGTTTCAGTATTTT
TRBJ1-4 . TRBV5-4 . CASSLGATNEKLFF TGTGCCAGCAGCTTGGGAGCAACTAATGAAAAACTGTTTTTT
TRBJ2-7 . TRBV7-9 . CASSGPGQFSYEQYF TGTGCCAGCAGCGGACCGGGACAATTCTCCTACGAGCAGTACTTC
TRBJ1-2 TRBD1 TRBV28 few CASSLSKSGTGGGYTF TGTGCCAGCAGTTTATCTAAATCCGGGACAGGGGGGGGCTACACCTTC